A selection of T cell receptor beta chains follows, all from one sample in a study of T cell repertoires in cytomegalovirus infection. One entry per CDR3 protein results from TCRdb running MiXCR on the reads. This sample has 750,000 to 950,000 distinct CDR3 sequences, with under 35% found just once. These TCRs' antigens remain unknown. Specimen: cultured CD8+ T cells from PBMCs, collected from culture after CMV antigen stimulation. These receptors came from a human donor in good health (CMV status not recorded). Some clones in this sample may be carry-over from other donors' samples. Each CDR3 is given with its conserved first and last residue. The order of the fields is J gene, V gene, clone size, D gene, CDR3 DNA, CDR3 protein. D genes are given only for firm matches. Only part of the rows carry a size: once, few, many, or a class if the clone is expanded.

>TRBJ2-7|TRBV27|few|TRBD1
TGTGCCAGCAGTTTGACAGGGAACGCATACGAGCAGTACTTC
CASSLTGNAYEQYF
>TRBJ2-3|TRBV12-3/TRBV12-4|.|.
TGTGCCAGCAGCACCACAGTGGGCGGGATATCAGATACGCAGTATTTT
CASSTTVGGISDTQYF
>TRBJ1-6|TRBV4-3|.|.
TGCGCCAGCAGCCAAGAGAATGGGGGGCCTAATTCACCCCTCCACTTT
CASSQENGGPNSPLHF
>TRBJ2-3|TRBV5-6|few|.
TGTGCCAGCAGCCCTTTGGCGGGGGCCTCAATTATGCAGTATTTT
CASSPLAGASIMQYF
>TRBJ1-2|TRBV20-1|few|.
TGCAGTGCTAGAGATCCCAGAGATAACTATGGCTACACCTTC
CSARDPRDNYGYTF
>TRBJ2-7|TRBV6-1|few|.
TGTGCCAGCAGTTCCGCCAAGGGGGAATTATTCAACGAGCAGTACTTC
CASSSAKGELFNEQYF
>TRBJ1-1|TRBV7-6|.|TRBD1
TGTGCCAGCAGCCCGAGGCAGGGGGAGGTATCTGAAGCTTTCTTT
CASSPRQGEVSEAFF
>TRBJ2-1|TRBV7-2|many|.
TGTGCCAGCAGCTTAGTGAGCGTGGAGACTAGCCGCAGACAGGACAATGAGCAGTTCTTC
CASSLVSVETSRRQDNEQFF
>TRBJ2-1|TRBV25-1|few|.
TGTGCCAGCAGTGATTCCAGAGATGAGCAGTTCTTC
CASSDSRDEQFF
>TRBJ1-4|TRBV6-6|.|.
TGTGCCAGCAGCGCTATATTAGGGTGGGATAATGAAAAACTGTTTTTT
CASSAILGWDNEKLFF
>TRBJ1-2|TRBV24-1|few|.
TGTGCCACCCAAGGACAGCCTCCTAACTATGGCTACACCTTC
CATQGQPPNYGYTF
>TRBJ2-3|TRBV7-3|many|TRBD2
TGTGCCAGCAGCTTCTTTAGCGGGGGCACAGATACGCAGTATTTT
CASSFFSGGTDTQYF
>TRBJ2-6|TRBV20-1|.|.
TGCAGTGCTAGAGATCTGGGGGACTCTGGGGCCAACGTCCTGACTTTC
CSARDLGDSGANVLTF
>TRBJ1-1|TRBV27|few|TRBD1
TGTGCCAGCAGTCCCCCTGGACAGGGGCGCTTGAACACTGAAGCTTTCTTT
CASSPPGQGRLNTEAFF
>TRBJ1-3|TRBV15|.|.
TGTGCCACCAGCAGATCGCGGGGGACTGGAAACACCATATATTTT
CATSRSRGTGNTIYF
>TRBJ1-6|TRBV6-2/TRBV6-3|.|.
TGTGCCAGCAGGATCGGGACGTCGAATTCACCCCTCCACTTT
CASRIGTSNSPLHF
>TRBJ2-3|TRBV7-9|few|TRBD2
TGTGCCAGCAGCCCCAGACTAGCGGGGGGGCAAAGCACAGATACGCAGTATTTT
CASSPRLAGGQSTDTQYF
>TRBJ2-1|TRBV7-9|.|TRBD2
TGTGCCAGCAGCTTAGGGAACCGACTAGCCCATGAGCAGTTCTTC
CASSLGNRLAHEQFF